What follows are 7 T cell receptor beta chains derived from one specimen sequenced in a study of T cell responses to AZD1222 COVID-19 vaccine. The table came from immunoSEQ multiplex PCR; TCRdb's copy has only in-frame clones and leaves some out. The data hold 120,000 to 150,000 clones, with roughly 88% observed a single time. The sequencing used peripheral blood, collected on day 0 of AZD1222 vaccination. The receptors shown here come from an adult in good health.

The rearrangement joins TRBV29-1 to TRBJ2-1, with 10 bases lining up with TRBD1. V shed 3 bases, J shed 10 bases, and the junction held 9 bases outside the gene matches. CDR3 length: 14 residues. In germline, CDR1 is SQVTM, CDR2 ANQGSEA. The chain's CDR3 is CSVEVGTGAIEQFF. The DNA of the CDR3 is TGCAGCGTTGAGGTTGGGACAGGGGCTATCGAGCAGTTCTTC.

The chain couples TRBV6-6 to TRBJ1-1; weak D call: TRBD1 (5 bases). Trimming stripped 7 bases from V and 13 bases from J, with 22 bases between. The CDR3 is 13 amino acids. CDR1 MNHNY and CDR2 SVGAGI come from the germline V gene (reference sequence). The CDR3 DNA reads TGTGCCAGCAAGTGGGCCGGGGGGGAATGGGTTTTCTTT. Translating it yields CASKWAGGEWVFF.

This chain uses TRBV6-2 or TRBV6-3 with TRBJ1-1; D is unclear. The CDR3 loop spans 13 amino acids. Germline V CDR1 and CDR2: MNHEY, SVGEGT. V was shortened by 2 bases and J by 3 bases, with 7 bases between the two germline ends. CDR3 amino acids: CASSYIGDTEAFF. In nucleotides, the CDR3 is TGTGCCAGCAGTTACATTGGGGACACTGAAGCTTTCTTT.

This sequence joins TRBV29-1 and TRBJ1-1, with D unclear. Per germline, CDR1 SQVTM and CDR2 ANQGSEA. V lost 3 bases and J 0 bases, leaving 5 bases between the germline ends. This CDR3 contains 12 residues. The CDR3 region is CSVEGLNTEAFF. In DNA form, the CDR3 reads TGCAGCGTTGAGGGTTTGAACACTGAAGCTTTCTTT.

This clone is a singleton in its sample. V gene TRBV5-4 combines with J gene TRBJ1-1; possibly TRBD1 for D (6 bases). Germline lookup yields CDR1 SGHNT and CDR2 YYREEE (reference sequence). Trimming cost V 4 bases and J 0 bases, with 13 bases left between them. This CDR3 is built from 15 residues. The CDR3 loop reads CASSPGATVNTEAFF. The CDR3 nucleotides read TGTGCCAGCAGCCCGGGGGCCACGGTGAACACTGAAGCTTTCTTT. Full variable domain (missing parts from reference TRBV5-4 and TRBJ1-1): ETGVTQSPTHLIKTRGQQVTLRCSSQSGHNTVSWYQQALGQGPQFIFQYYREEENGRGNFPPRFSGLQFPNYSSELNVNALELDDSALYLCASSPGATVNTEAFFGQGTRLTVV.

This chain links TRBV7-9 with TRBJ2-3, with 9 bases aligning to TRBD2. This CDR3 is built from 15 residues. Germline V gene data show CDR1 as SEHNR and CDR2 as FQNEAQ (reference sequence). The trim removed 4 bases at V and 0 bases at J, leaving 2 bases unmatched. The CDR3 here is CASSSLAGSTDTQYF. Here the CDR3 DNA reads TGTGCCAGCAGCTCGCTAGCGGGGAGCACAGATACGCAGTATTTT.

The chain has TRBV24-1 and TRBJ1-2, with D maybe TRBD1 (6 bases). The germline CDR1 and CDR2 sequences are KGHDR and SFDVKD. The CDR3 length is 16 residues. Trimming stripped 4 bases from V and 4 bases from J, with 18 bases between. The CDR3 DNA follows: TGTGCCACCAGTGAATACAGGGATGGGTTGAGCTATGGCTACACCTTC. Translated: CATSEYRDGLSYGYTF.